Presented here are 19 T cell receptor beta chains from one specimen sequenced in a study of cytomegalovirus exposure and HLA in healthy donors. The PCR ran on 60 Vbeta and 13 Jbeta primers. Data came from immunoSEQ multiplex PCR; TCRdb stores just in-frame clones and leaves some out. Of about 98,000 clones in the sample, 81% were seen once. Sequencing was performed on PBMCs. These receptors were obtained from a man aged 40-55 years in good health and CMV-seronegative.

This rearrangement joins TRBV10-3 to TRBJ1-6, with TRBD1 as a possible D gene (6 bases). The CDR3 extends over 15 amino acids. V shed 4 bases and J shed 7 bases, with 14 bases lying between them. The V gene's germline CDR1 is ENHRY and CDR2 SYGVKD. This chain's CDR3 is CAISADTGTNSPLHF. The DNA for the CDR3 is TGTGCCATCAGTGCGGACACAGGGACCAATTCACCCCTCCACTTT.

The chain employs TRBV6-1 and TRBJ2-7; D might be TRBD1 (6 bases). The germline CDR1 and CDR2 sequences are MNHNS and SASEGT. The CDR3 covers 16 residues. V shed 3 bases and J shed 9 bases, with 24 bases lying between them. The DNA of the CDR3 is TGTGCCAGCAGTGAGGGTGTACTGACAGGCTGGCGTGGGCAGTACTTC. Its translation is CASSEGVLTGWRGQYF.

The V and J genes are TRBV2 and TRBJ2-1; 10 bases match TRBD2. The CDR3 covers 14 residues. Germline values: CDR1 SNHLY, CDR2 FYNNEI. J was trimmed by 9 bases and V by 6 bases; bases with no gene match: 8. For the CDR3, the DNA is TGTGCCAGCAGCCGAAGGGGACTAGCGCCTGAGCAGTTCTTC. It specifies CASSRRGLAPEQFF.

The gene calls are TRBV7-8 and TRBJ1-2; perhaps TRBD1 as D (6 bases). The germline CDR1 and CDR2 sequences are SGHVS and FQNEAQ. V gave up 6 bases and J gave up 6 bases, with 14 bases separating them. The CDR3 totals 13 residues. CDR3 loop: CASSYSGADGYTF. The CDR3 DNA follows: TGTGCCAGCAGTTACTCAGGGGCTGATGGCTACACCTTC.

CDR3 nucleotides: TGTGCCACCAGCCCGGGACATGCGTCAAACCAAGAAAAACTGTTTTTT. Its translation: CATSPGHASNQEKLFF. The V and J genes are TRBV15 and TRBJ1-4; D might be TRBD1 (6 bases). Trimming removed 5 bases from V and 8 bases from J, with 21 bases in between. Germline loops: CDR1 LNHNV, CDR2 YYDKDF (reference sequence). The CDR3 extends over 16 amino acids.

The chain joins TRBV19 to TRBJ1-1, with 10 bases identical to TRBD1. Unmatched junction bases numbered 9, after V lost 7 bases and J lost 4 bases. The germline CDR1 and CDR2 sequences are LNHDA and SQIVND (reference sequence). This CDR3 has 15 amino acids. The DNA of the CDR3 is TGTGCCAGTACCATTGCCCGGACAGGGGGCACTGAAGCTTTCTTT. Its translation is CASTIARTGGTEAFF.

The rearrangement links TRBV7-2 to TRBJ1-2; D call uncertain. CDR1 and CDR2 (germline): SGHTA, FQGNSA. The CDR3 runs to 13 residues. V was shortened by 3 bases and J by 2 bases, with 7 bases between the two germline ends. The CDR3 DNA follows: TGTGCCAGCAGCTTGCGAGGGAACTATGGCTACACCTTC. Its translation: CASSLRGNYGYTF.

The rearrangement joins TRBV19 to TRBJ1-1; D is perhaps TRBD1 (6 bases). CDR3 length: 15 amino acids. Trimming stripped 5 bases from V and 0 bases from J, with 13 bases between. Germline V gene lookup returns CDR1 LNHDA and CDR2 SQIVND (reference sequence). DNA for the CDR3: TGTGCCAGTAGTTTCTCAGGGGTCATGAACACTGAAGCTTTCTTT. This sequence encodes CASSFSGVMNTEAFF.

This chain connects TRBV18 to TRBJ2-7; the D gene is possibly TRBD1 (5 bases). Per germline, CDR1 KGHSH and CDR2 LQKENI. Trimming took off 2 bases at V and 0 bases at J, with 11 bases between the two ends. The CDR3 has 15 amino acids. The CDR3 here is CASSPRIDSSYEQYF. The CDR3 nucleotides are TGTGCCAGCTCACCAAGGATCGACAGCTCCTACGAGCAGTACTTC.

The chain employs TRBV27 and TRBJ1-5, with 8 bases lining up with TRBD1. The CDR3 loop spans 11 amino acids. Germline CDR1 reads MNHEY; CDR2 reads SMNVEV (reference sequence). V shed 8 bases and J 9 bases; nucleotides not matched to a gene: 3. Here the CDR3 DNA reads TGTGCCAGCGGACAGGGTCGGCCCCAGCATTTT. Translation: CASGQGRPQHF.

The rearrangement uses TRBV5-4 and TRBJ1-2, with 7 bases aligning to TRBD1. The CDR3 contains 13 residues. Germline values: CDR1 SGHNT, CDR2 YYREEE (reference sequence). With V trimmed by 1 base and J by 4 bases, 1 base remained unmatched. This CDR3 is CASSLYRGYGYTF. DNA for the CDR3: TGTGCCAGCAGCTTGTACAGGGGCTATGGCTACACCTTC.

DNA for the CDR3: TGTGCCAGCGGTTGGGACAGGGGGTTCTCGAACACTGAAGCTTTCTTT. This gives the protein CASGWDRGFSNTEAFF. The chain is built from TRBV2 and TRBJ1-1, with TRBD1 matching 11 bases. The CDR3 loop spans 16 amino acids. Looked up from germline, CDR1 is SNHLY and CDR2 is FYNNEI. V shed 8 bases, J shed 1 base, and the junction held 9 bases outside the gene matches. The entire variable domain, with the rest obtained from reference TRBV2 and TRBJ1-1, is as follows: EPEVTQTPSHQVTQMGQEVILRCVPISNHLYFYWYRQILGQKVEFLVSFYNNEISEKSEIFDDQFSVERPDGSNFTLKIRSTKLEDSAMYFCASGWDRGFSNTEAFFGQGTRLTVV.

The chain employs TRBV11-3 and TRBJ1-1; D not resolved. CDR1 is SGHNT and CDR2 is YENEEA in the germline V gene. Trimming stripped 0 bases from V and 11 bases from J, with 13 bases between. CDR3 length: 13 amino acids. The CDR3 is CASSLDYRGRAFF. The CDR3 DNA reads TGTGCCAGCAGCTTAGATTATCGGGGTCGGGCTTTCTTT.

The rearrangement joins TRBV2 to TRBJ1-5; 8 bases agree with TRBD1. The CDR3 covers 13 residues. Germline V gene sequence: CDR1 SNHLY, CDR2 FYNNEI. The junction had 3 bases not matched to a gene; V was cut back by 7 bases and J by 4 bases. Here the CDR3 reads CASMTGENQPQHF. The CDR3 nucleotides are TGTGCCAGCATGACAGGGGAAAATCAGCCCCAGCATTTT.

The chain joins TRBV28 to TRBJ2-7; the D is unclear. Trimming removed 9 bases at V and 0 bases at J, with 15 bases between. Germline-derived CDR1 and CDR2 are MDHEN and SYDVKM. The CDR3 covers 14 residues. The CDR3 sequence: CASWQPSFSYEQYF. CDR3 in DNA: TGTGCCAGTTGGCAACCGTCCTTCTCCTACGAGCAGTACTTC.

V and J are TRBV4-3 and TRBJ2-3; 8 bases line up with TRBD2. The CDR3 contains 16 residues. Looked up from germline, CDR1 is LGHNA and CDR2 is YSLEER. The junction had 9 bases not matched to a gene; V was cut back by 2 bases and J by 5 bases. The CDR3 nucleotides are TGCGCCAGCAGCCAACGGTCGGGGGGGCCTCAAGATACGCAGTATTTT. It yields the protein CASSQRSGGPQDTQYF.

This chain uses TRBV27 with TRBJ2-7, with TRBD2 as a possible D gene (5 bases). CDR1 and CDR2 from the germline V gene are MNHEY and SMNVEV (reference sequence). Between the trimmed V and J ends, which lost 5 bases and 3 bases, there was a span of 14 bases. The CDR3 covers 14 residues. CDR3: CASSLSVFGYEQYF. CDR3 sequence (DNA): TGTGCCAGCAGTCTTAGCGTGTTTGGCTACGAGCAGTACTTC.

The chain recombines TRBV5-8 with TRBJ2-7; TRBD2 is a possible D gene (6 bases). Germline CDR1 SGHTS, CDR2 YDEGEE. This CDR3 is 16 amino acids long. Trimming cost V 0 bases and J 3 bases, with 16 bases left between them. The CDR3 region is CASSLVSLGTHYEQYF. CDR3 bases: TGTGCCAGCAGCTTGGTCTCTCTGGGGACTCACTACGAGCAGTACTTC.

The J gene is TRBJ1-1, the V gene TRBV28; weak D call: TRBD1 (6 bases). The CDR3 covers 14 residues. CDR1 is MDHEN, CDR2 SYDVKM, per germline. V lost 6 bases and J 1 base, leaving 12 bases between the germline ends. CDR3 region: CASSPVGANTEAFF. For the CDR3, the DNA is TGTGCCAGCAGCCCGGTGGGGGCGAACACTGAAGCTTTCTTT.